These 12 T cell receptor beta chains came from one sample sequenced in a study of blood T cell repertoires in COVID-19. Libraries were prepared by immunoSEQ multiplex PCR; TCRdb keeps only in-frame clonotypes and omits some of them. The data contain under 250,000 clones, more than 75% of them singletons. The material sequenced was peripheral blood. These receptors came from a woman aged 40 to 50 with COVID-19, enrolled during active disease.

The rearrangement links TRBV3-1 (or the pseudogene TRBV3-2) to TRBJ2-1, with D possibly matching TRBD2 (6 bases). Germline V lookup: CDR1 LGHDT, CDR2 YNNKEL (reference sequence). The CDR3 is 16 amino acids. Deletions cut 3 bases from V and 6 bases from J, with 18 bases between. The DNA for the CDR3 is TGTGCCAGCAGCCAGGCGGGGCTAGGAGGTGGCAATGAGCAGTTCTTC. It encodes CASSQAGLGGGNEQFF.

This chain connects TRBV18 to TRBJ2-7; maybe TRBD1 (6 bases). Between the trimmed V and J ends, which lost 6 bases and 0 bases, there was a span of 18 bases. The CDR3 length is 16 residues. Germline loops: CDR1 KGHSH, CDR2 LQKENI. CDR3 region: CASSPRDISTSYEQYF. CDR3 DNA sequence: TGTGCCAGCTCCCCAAGGGACATCTCAACCTCCTACGAGCAGTACTTC.

In the case of this clone: The CDR3 carries no conserved terminal phenylalanine or tryptophan, so it likely arises from a read error. Because the CDR3's place on the DNA is in doubt, the DNA is left out and the CDR3 is given as listed by TCRdb. The genes are TRBV10-1 and TRBJ1-1. Germline V gene sequence: CDR1 WNHNN, CDR2 SYGVQD (reference sequence). Termini included, the CDR3 measures 8 amino acids. The CDR3 loop reads CASSECDV.

V and J are TRBV19 and TRBJ2-3, with 8 bases aligning to TRBD2. The CDR3 loop spans 16 amino acids. Germline V lookup: CDR1 LNHDA, CDR2 SQIVND (reference sequence). V shed 5 bases, J shed 1 base, and the junction held 8 bases outside the gene matches. The DNA of the CDR3 is TGTGCCAGTAGTGCGGGGGGAGCGGGGGGCACAGATACGCAGTATTTT. It is translated as CASSAGGAGGTDTQYF.

The chain recombines TRBV5-5 with TRBJ1-4; tentative D call: TRBD1 (6 bases). This CDR3 has 14 residues. With 5 bases removed from V and 6 bases from J, the gap between germline ends came to 14 bases. The germline gives CDR1 SGHKS, CDR2 YYEKEE (reference sequence). In DNA form, the CDR3 reads TGTGCCAGCAGGGACGCCTCAGGGGATGAAAAACTGTTTTTT. Amino acid sequence: CASRDASGDEKLFF.

This rearrangement joins TRBV27 to TRBJ2-7; the D gene is possibly TRBD2 (6 bases). Trimming cost V 3 bases and J 11 bases, with 14 bases left between them. Germline V lookup: CDR1 MNHEY, CDR2 SMNVEV (reference sequence). The CDR3 covers 12 residues. The CDR3 is CASSFRGTGEYF. The CDR3 nucleotides are TGTGCCAGCAGTTTTCGCGGGACTGGGGAGTACTTC.

Many counts were recorded for this clone. The rearrangement uses TRBV30 and TRBJ1-4; TRBD1 agrees at 8 bases. V was pared by 8 bases and J by 8 bases, with 10 bases of the junction left unmatched. This CDR3 has 13 amino acids. CDR1 and CDR2 (germline): GTSNPN, SVGIG (reference sequence). The CDR3 sequence: CAGQTGGYEKLFF. CDR3 coding DNA: TGTGCCGGCCAAACAGGGGGATACGAAAAACTGTTTTTT.

The chain joins TRBV6-5 to TRBJ2-7, with a weak D call TRBD1 (6 bases). Trimming stripped 6 bases from V and 0 bases from J, with 12 bases between. The CDR3 totals 14 residues. Germline V lookup: CDR1 MNHEY, CDR2 SVGAGI. CDR3 bases: TGTGCCAGCAGATCTACAGGGAACTCCTACGAGCAGTACTTC. It translates to CASRSTGNSYEQYF.

The chain employs TRBV2 and TRBJ2-3; possibly TRBD2 for D (6 bases). There are 14 residues in the CDR3. Germline values: CDR1 SNHLY, CDR2 FYNNEI. V dropped 7 bases and J dropped 2 bases, with 13 bases sitting between them. The CDR3 reads CASTGGGNTDTQYF. The CDR3 DNA is TGTGCCAGCACCGGTGGGGGGAACACAGATACGCAGTATTTT.

The J gene is TRBJ2-3, the V gene TRBV12-5; D uncertain. Trimming left V 6 bases short and J 5 bases short, with 15 bases between. The CDR3 has 14 amino acids. Germline assignment: CDR1 LGHNT and CDR2 FRNRAP. CDR3 DNA: TGTGCTAGTGGCCCCGGTAGACTTGGAGATACGCAGTATTTT. It specifies CASGPGRLGDTQYF.

Of note for this clone: The same CDR3 is also encoded by other DNA sequences in this sample. The chain links TRBV11-2 to TRBJ1-5; 7 nucleotides line up with TRBD1. Germline V CDR1 and CDR2: SGHAT, FQNNGV. The CDR3 extends over 14 amino acids. The J segment lost 4 bases and the V segment lost 6 bases, leaving 6 bases of the junction unmatched. The chain's CDR3 is CASSPGTANQPQHF. CDR3 DNA sequence: TGTGCCAGCAGTCCCGGGACAGCAAATCAGCCCCAGCATTTT.

V gene TRBV4-1 combines with J gene TRBJ1-3; D is perhaps TRBD1 (5 bases). Trimming removed 1 base at V and 4 bases at J, with 11 bases between. The CDR3 length is 15 residues. Per germline, CDR1 MGHRA and CDR2 YSYEKL. For the CDR3, the DNA is TGCGCCAGCAGCCAAGGACAGCAGAGAGGAAACACCATATATTTT. The encoded protein is CASSQGQQRGNTIYF.